The rows below give T cell receptor beta chains drawn from one sample of a study of T cells in Graves' hyperthyroidism and ophthalmopathy. In TCRdb, the multiplex PCR reads were re-called with MiXCR into one record per CDR3 protein. The sample includes fewer than 800,000 distinct CDR3 sequences, around 17% of them seen just once. Sequenced: blood. These receptors all come from a young man with Graves' hyperthyroidism. CDR3s include the opening cysteine and the closing phenylalanine or tryptophan. D genes are given only for firm matches. The size of a clone is reported for some rows only, either as once, few or many, or as a class for expanded clones.

v_call	clone_size	j_call	d_call	cdr3_aa	cdr3_nt
TRBV6-2/TRBV6-3	many	TRBJ1-1	.	CASSFLSNTEAFF	TGTGCCAGCAGTTTTCTTTCTAACACTGAAGCTTTCTTT
TRBV20-1	.	TRBJ2-1	TRBD2	CSARDEREGLYEQFF	TGCAGTGCTAGAGATGAGCGGGAGGGCCTTTATGAGCAGTTCTTC
TRBV20-1	many	TRBJ2-1	TRBD2	CSARSLADYNEQFF	TGCAGTGCTAGGAGCCTAGCGGATTACAATGAGCAGTTCTTC
TRBV6-1	few	TRBJ2-5	TRBD2	CASSESVLAGVRGAKTQYF	TGTGCCAGCAGTGAATCTGTCTTAGCGGGAGTCCGGGGCGCAAAGACCCAGTACTTC
TRBV7-8	many	TRBJ2-1	.	CASSLAGTSRYNEQFF	TGTGCCAGCAGCTTAGCCGGTACTAGCAGATACAATGAGCAGTTCTTC
TRBV11-2	few	TRBJ1-2	.	CASSLLTHGYTF	TGTGCCAGCAGCTTACTGACGCATGGCTACACCTTC
TRBV7-6	.	TRBJ2-3	.	CASSPRDSADTDTQYF	TGTGCCAGCAGCCCGCGGGACTCCGCGGACACAGATACGCAGTATTTT
TRBV20-1	many	TRBJ2-3	TRBD2	CSGLGTSGMGTQYF	TGCAGTGGCCTGGGGACTAGCGGGATGGGTACGCAGTATTTT
TRBV11-3	.	TRBJ2-5	.	CASSLDPAGRTQYF	TGTGCCAGCAGCTTAGATCCAGCGGGCCGGACCCAGTACTTC
TRBV24-1	many	TRBJ2-3	.	CATSDLIQDTDTQYF	TGTGCCACCAGTGATTTGATACAGGACACAGATACGCAGTATTTT
TRBV7-9	.	TRBJ2-7	TRBD2	CASSPTSGSTSYEQYF	TGTGCCAGCAGCCCCACTAGCGGGTCTACCTCCTACGAGCAGTACTTC
TRBV19	.	TRBJ1-5	TRBD1	CASSPKPGQSSNQPQHF	TGTGCCAGTAGTCCGAAACCGGGACAGTCTTCCAATCAGCCCCAGCATTTT
TRBV2	many	TRBJ2-2	TRBD1	CASSEARQGSTGELFF	TGTGCCAGCAGCGAAGCGAGACAGGGGTCCACCGGGGAGCTGTTTTTT
TRBV7-9	many	TRBJ2-2	.	CASSLASTGELFF	TGCGCCAGCAGCTTAGCCAGCACCGGGGAGCTGTTTTTT